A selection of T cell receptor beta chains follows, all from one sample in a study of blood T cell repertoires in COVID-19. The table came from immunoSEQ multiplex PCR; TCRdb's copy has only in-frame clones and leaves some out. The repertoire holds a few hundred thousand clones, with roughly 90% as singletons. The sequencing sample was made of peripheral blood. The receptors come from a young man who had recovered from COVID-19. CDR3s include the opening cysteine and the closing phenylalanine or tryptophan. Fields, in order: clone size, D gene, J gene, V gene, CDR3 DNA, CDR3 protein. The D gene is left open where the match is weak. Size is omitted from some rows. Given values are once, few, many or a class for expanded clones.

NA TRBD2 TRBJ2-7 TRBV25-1 TGTGCCAGCACTGGCGGGAGCTCCTACGAGCAGTACTTC CASTGGSSYEQYF
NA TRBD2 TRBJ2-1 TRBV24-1 TGTGCCACCAGTGATTTTAGCGGGGGGGCATCTGAGCAGTTCTTC CATSDFSGGASEQFF
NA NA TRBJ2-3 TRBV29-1 TGCAGCGTTGGGGGCGTAGGGGGCACAGATACGCAGTATTTT CSVGGVGGTDTQYF
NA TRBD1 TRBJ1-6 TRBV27 TGTGCCAGCAGTTTATACGACAGGGCGGATTCACCCCTCCACTTT CASSLYDRADSPLHF
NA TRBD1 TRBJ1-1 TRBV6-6 TGTGCCAGCAGTTACCGGACAGGGGATTACACTGAAGCTTTCTTT CASSYRTGDYTEAFF
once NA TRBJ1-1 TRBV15 TGTGCCACCAGCTTCCTGGACAGTCGGACCCGGGGCACTGAAGCTTTCTTT CATSFLDSRTRGTEAFF
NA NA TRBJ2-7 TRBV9 TGTGCCAGCAGCGTGTCAGGGGGGGAGCAGTACTTC CASSVSGGEQYF
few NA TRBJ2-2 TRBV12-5 TGTGCTAGTGGTTTGCCTTGGAACACCGGGGAGCTGTTTTTT CASGLPWNTGELFF
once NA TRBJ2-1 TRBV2 TGTGCCAGCAGGTGGACAGAGAGCTCCTACAATGAGCAGTTCTTC CASRWTESSYNEQFF
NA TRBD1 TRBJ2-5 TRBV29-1 TGCAGCGCGGACGACAGGGCCTTCCAACATTGGGAGACCCAGTACTTC CSADDRAFQHWETQYF
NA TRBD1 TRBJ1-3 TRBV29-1 TGCAGCGTCCTTGACAGGGTGGGAAACACCATATATTTT CSVLDRVGNTIYF
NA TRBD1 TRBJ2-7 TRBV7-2 TGTGCCAGCAGCTTTGGTGGGACAGGGGTCCACGAGCAGTACTTC CASSFGGTGVHEQYF
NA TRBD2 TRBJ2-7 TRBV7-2 TGTGCCAGCAGCTTAGCGCGGGGGGGCCTCGAGCAGTACTTC CASSLARGGLEQYF
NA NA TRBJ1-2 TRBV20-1 TGCAGTCCGGGGATCTATGGCTACACCTTC CSPGIYGYTF